A selection of T cell receptor beta chains follows, all from one sample in a study of metastatic and nonmetastatic thyroid tumors. TCRdb redid the clone calls on the PCR reads using MiXCR. The sample records about 14,000 clones, 32% being singletons. Sample: tumor tissue. The source of these receptors is a female donor with papillary thyroid cancer or a benign thyroid nodule (not recorded which). Some clones in this sample may be carry-over from other donors' samples. Both conserved end residues are part of each CDR3. The order of the fields is D gene, J gene, clone size, V gene, CDR3 protein, CDR3 DNA. D genes are given only for firm matches. Some rows mark clone size as missing; the rest say once, few, many or name a class of expanded clone.

D gene: TRBD2; J gene: TRBJ2-2; clone size: many; V gene: TRBV7-2; CDR3 protein: CASSLAGDTGELFF; CDR3 DNA: TGTGCCAGCAGCCTAGCGGGGGACACCGGGGAGCTGTTTTTT
D gene: TRBD1; J gene: TRBJ2-7; clone size: -; V gene: TRBV9; CDR3 protein: CASSVRTGPSEQYF; CDR3 DNA: TGTGCCAGCAGCGTCCGGACAGGGCCCTCCGAGCAGTACTTC
D gene: -; J gene: TRBJ2-2; clone size: -; V gene: TRBV10-1; CDR3 protein: CASSESYRRGELFF; CDR3 DNA: TGCGCCAGCAGTGAGTCATACAGGAGAGGTGAGCTGTTTTTT
D gene: -; J gene: TRBJ2-7; clone size: -; V gene: TRBV20-1; CDR3 protein: CSARERGREGAWDYEQYF; CDR3 DNA: TGCAGTGCTAGAGAAAGGGGACGGGAGGGGGCGTGGGACTACGAGCAGTACTTC
D gene: TRBD2; J gene: TRBJ2-3; clone size: many; V gene: TRBV20-1; CDR3 protein: CSARGASGILDTQYF; CDR3 DNA: TGCAGTGCCAGAGGGGCTAGCGGGATTCTAGATACGCAGTATTTT
D gene: -; J gene: TRBJ1-2; clone size: medium-sized; V gene: TRBV20-1; CDR3 protein: CSAPILQGSEGYGYTF; CDR3 DNA: TGCAGTGCTCCAATCCTTCAGGGTAGCGAGGGCTATGGCTACACCTTC
D gene: TRBD1; J gene: TRBJ2-7; clone size: many; V gene: TRBV5-1; CDR3 protein: CASSLSPGQGRYEQYF; CDR3 DNA: TGCGCCAGCAGCTTGAGCCCTGGACAGGGTAGGTACGAGCAGTACTTC
D gene: TRBD2; J gene: TRBJ2-7; clone size: -; V gene: TRBV30; CDR3 protein: CAWSVLAGVEQYF; CDR3 DNA: TGTGCCTGGAGTGTTCTAGCGGGAGTCGAGCAGTACTTC
D gene: TRBD1; J gene: TRBJ2-7; clone size: few; V gene: TRBV12-3/TRBV12-4; CDR3 protein: CASSLSAGGYEQYF; CDR3 DNA: TGTGCCAGCAGTTTATCGGCAGGGGGCTACGAGCAGTACTTC
D gene: TRBD1; J gene: TRBJ1-5; clone size: -; V gene: TRBV5-6; CDR3 protein: CASSLPEGTGGLSNQPQHF; CDR3 DNA: TGTGCCAGCAGCTTGCCCGAGGGGACAGGGGGTTTAAGCAATCAGCCCCAGCATTTT
D gene: TRBD1; J gene: TRBJ1-1; clone size: few; V gene: TRBV6-1; CDR3 protein: CASSEWTGSEAFF; CDR3 DNA: TGTGCCAGCAGTGAATGGACAGGGTCTGAAGCTTTCTTT
D gene: -; J gene: TRBJ2-3; clone size: -; V gene: TRBV20-1; CDR3 protein: CSARAPVDGPITDTQYF; CDR3 DNA: TGCAGTGCTAGAGCACCCGTTGACGGCCCCATCACAGATACGCAGTATTTT
D gene: -; J gene: TRBJ1-5; clone size: many; V gene: TRBV30; CDR3 protein: CAWSVQTGGSNQPQHF; CDR3 DNA: TGTGCCTGGAGTGTTCAGACAGGAGGTAGCAATCAGCCCCAGCATTTT
D gene: TRBD2; J gene: TRBJ2-7; clone size: few; V gene: TRBV7-8; CDR3 protein: CASIHLTSGLWEQYF; CDR3 DNA: TGTGCCAGCATTCACCTCACTAGCGGATTGTGGGAGCAGTACTTC
D gene: -; J gene: TRBJ2-7; clone size: -; V gene: TRBV6-5; CDR3 protein: CASSYGTGTYEQYF; CDR3 DNA: TGTGCCAGCAGTTATGGGACGGGTACCTACGAGCAGTACTTC
D gene: TRBD1; J gene: TRBJ2-5; clone size: many; V gene: TRBV5-1; CDR3 protein: CASSSGTGQETQYF; CDR3 DNA: TGCGCCAGCAGCTCCGGGACAGGGCAAGAGACCCAGTACTTC
D gene: -; J gene: TRBJ2-1; clone size: few; V gene: TRBV28; CDR3 protein: CASRQSVGVQFF; CDR3 DNA: TGTGCCAGCAGACAGAGCGTCGGGGTACAGTTCTTC
D gene: -; J gene: TRBJ2-1; clone size: -; V gene: TRBV7-9; CDR3 protein: CASSSGLYNEQFF; CDR3 DNA: TGTGCCAGCAGCTCCGGACTCTACAATGAGCAGTTCTTC
D gene: TRBD2; J gene: TRBJ2-3; clone size: -; V gene: TRBV11-2; CDR3 protein: CASSLYRTSGGGNTQYF; CDR3 DNA: TGTGCCAGCAGCTTATACAGGACTAGCGGGGGCGGGAATACGCAGTATTTT
D gene: TRBD2; J gene: TRBJ2-1; clone size: many; V gene: TRBV13; CDR3 protein: CASSLRREGPIHEQFF; CDR3 DNA: TGTGCCAGCAGCTTAAGGCGGGAGGGCCCTATCCATGAGCAGTTCTTC
D gene: -; J gene: TRBJ2-7; clone size: few; V gene: TRBV11-3; CDR3 protein: CASSLDRESPEQYF; CDR3 DNA: TGTGCCAGCAGCTTAGACAGGGAATCCCCCGAGCAGTACTTC
D gene: TRBD1; J gene: TRBJ2-1; clone size: -; V gene: TRBV12-3/TRBV12-4; CDR3 protein: CASSLLASYRGEQFF; CDR3 DNA: TGTGCCAGCAGTTTACTAGCCAGTTACAGGGGGGAGCAGTTCTTC
D gene: -; J gene: TRBJ2-7; clone size: medium-sized; V gene: TRBV11-2; CDR3 protein: CASSHTGYEQYF; CDR3 DNA: TGTGCCAGCAGCCACACAGGGTACGAGCAGTACTTC
D gene: -; J gene: TRBJ2-7; clone size: -; V gene: TRBV12-3/TRBV12-4; CDR3 protein: CASSLDGRGREQYF; CDR3 DNA: TGTGCCAGCAGTTTAGATGGGAGAGGGCGCGAGCAGTACTTC
D gene: TRBD2; J gene: TRBJ2-2; clone size: many; V gene: TRBV7-6; CDR3 protein: CASSLRSGREGELFF; CDR3 DNA: TGTGCCAGCAGCTTACGGAGCGGGAGGGAGGGGGAGCTGTTTTTT
D gene: TRBD1; J gene: TRBJ1-5; clone size: medium-sized; V gene: TRBV27; CDR3 protein: CASSSLRQGETQPQHF; CDR3 DNA: TGTGCCAGCAGTTCCCTTCGACAGGGGGAAACTCAGCCCCAGCATTTT
D gene: -; J gene: TRBJ2-7; clone size: -; V gene: TRBV11-2; CDR3 protein: CASSSLDYEQYF; CDR3 DNA: TGTGCCAGCAGCTCCCTAGACTACGAGCAGTACTTC
D gene: -; J gene: TRBJ1-5; clone size: -; V gene: TRBV5-5; CDR3 protein: CASSTRMGSNQPQHF; CDR3 DNA: TGTGCCAGCAGCACCCGGATGGGGTCCAATCAGCCCCAGCATTTT
D gene: TRBD2; J gene: TRBJ2-1; clone size: medium-sized; V gene: TRBV12-3/TRBV12-4; CDR3 protein: CASSLRGLANEQFF; CDR3 DNA: TGTGCCAGCAGTTTACGGGGACTAGCGAATGAGCAGTTCTTC
D gene: -; J gene: TRBJ2-5; clone size: -; V gene: TRBV7-2; CDR3 protein: CASSLGQGRKETQYF; CDR3 DNA: TGTGCCAGCAGCTTAGGCCAAGGTAGAAAAGAGACCCAGTACTTC
D gene: -; J gene: TRBJ1-2; clone size: few; V gene: TRBV12-3/TRBV12-4; CDR3 protein: CASSLMGYGYTF; CDR3 DNA: TGTGCCAGCAGTTTAATGGGATATGGCTACACCTTC
D gene: -; J gene: TRBJ2-2; clone size: -; V gene: TRBV4-1; CDR3 protein: CASSPGERNTGELFF; CDR3 DNA: TGCGCCAGCAGCCCGGGGGAGCGGAACACCGGGGAGCTGTTTTTT
D gene: -; J gene: TRBJ1-1; clone size: many; V gene: TRBV7-2; CDR3 protein: CASSLWGAFF; CDR3 DNA: TGTGCCAGCAGCTTATGGGGAGCTTTCTTT